These T cell receptor beta chains were read from a single sample in a study of monozygotic twins with inflammatory bowel disease. TCRdb reprocessed the 5' RACE reads and stores each CDR3 protein as one record, lacking DNA. Found here are about 380,000 distinct CDR3 sequences; the top ten clones hold approximately 2.4%. Sequenced material: blood. The receptor source for this set is a human donor with ulcerative colitis or Crohn's disease, or a healthy co-twin of an affected twin (not recorded which). Both conserved end residues are part of each CDR3.

TRBJ2-3,TRBV12-3/TRBV12-4,CASSFAKTDTQYF
TRBJ1-2,TRBV6-2/TRBV6-3,CASRLDRGFRYGYTF
TRBJ2-3,TRBV5-5,CASSPPVGARTDTQYF
TRBJ2-1,TRBV7-3,CASSLYRGPQNEQFF
TRBJ2-3,TRBV12-3/TRBV12-4,CASSFGGGGGGVTSTDTQYF
TRBJ2-2,TRBV11-2,CASTYPGQGAGELFF
TRBJ2-7,TRBV11-1,CASSPIGMLWDRGAYEQYF
TRBJ2-7,TRBV7-3,CASSLRGTGRHEQYF
TRBJ2-3,TRBV20-1,CSAGRGRSTDTQYF
TRBJ2-5,TRBV5-1,CASSLRQGTPETQYF
TRBJ2-2,TRBV19,CASSILGQGIGELFF
TRBJ2-4,TRBV12-3/TRBV12-4,CASSLAGFGNIQYF
TRBJ1-6,TRBV7-2,CASSQRFDSPLHF
TRBJ2-7,TRBV27,CASSFHTGGSGEQYF
TRBJ2-3,TRBV3-1,CASSWTGVTDTQYF
TRBJ1-2,TRBV7-6,CASSLAGGTGGYTF
TRBJ2-3,TRBV12-3/TRBV12-4,CASSQAARVTDTQYF
TRBJ2-3,TRBV20-1,CSAETRPDTQYF
TRBJ2-7,TRBV19,CASSMTTDTYEQYF
TRBJ1-6,TRBV7-2,CASSVVRDTINSPLHF